The present T cell receptor (beta chain) was sequenced within a study of T cells in Graves' hyperthyroidism and ophthalmopathy. Whole-study context: Pretreatment peripheral blood was obtained at initial diagnosis.

Amplified TCR beta CDR3 regions came from RNA transcripts. TCR CDR3 regions were first amplified by RT-PCR with HTBI primers. One entry per CDR3 protein results from TCRdb running MiXCR on the multiplex PCR reads. Here the sample spans about 400,000 distinct CDR3 sequences, roughly 14% being singletons. Trimming took 2 bases from V and 5 from J; bases not matched to a gene: 2. This CDR3 region has 14 residues. The germline CDR1 and CDR2 sequences are KGHSH and LQKENI. Whole-study findings and limits: Most clonotypes expanded in thyroid above 0.001 were likewise present in blood. It was a median approximately 6 months before onset that the model predicted ophthalmopathy.

Concerning this clonotype itself: Its matching antigen is unknown. Just one base apart from a much larger clone, this may be a read error. The CDR3 does not close with the conserved phenylalanine or tryptophan, likely indicating a read error.

The clonotype originates from a man aged 18 to 35 with Graves' ophthalmopathy. The chain joins TRBV18 to TRBJ2-1, with TRBD2 matching 8 bases. The sequenced sample consisted of blood. The CDR3 DNA reads as TGTGCCAGCTCACCAAGGGGACTAGACAATGAGCAGTTCTCC. Its translation is CASSPRGLDNEQFS.